This is a list of T cell receptor beta chains from one sample in a study of a mutant IDH1 vaccine in newly diagnosed glioma. Profiled with immunoSEQ multiplex PCR; TCRdb holds only in-frame clones, not every one. The table lists more than 25,000 clones, roughly 80% of them singletons, with around a tenth in the top ten. These TCRs are of unknown antigen specificity. Sequencing used PBMCs, obtained from a glioma patient whose treatment included an IDH1 peptide vaccine. These receptors all come from a woman in her twenties or thirties with glioma. Some clones in this sample may be carry-over from other donors' samples. Both conserved end residues are part of each CDR3. Each record gives: D gene, J gene, V gene, clone size, CDR3 protein, CDR3 DNA. The D gene is left open where the match is weak. Clone size appears in some rows only: once, few, many, or a class for an expanded clone.

TRBD1	TRBJ1-1	TRBV5-1	.	CASSPTGDREAFF	TGCGCCAGCAGCCCTACAGGGGATCGTGAAGCTTTCTTT
.	TRBJ1-5	TRBV6-5	.	CASSISGVSNQPQHF	TGTGCCAGCAGCATCTCAGGGGTTAGCAATCAGCCCCAGCATTTT
TRBD2	TRBJ2-5	TRBV6-1	once	CASMASGSTTQYF	TGTGCCAGCATGGCTAGCGGGAGCACCACCCAGTACTTC
.	TRBJ1-4	TRBV5-1	.	CASSLEAGLSEKLFF	TGCGCCAGCAGCTTGGAGGCAGGGTTGAGCGAAAAACTGTTTTTT
.	TRBJ1-2	TRBV2	.	CASSALGAGLENYGYTF	TGTGCCAGCAGTGCTCTGGGGGCGGGGCTGGAGAACTATGGCTACACCTTC
.	TRBJ1-3	TRBV9	.	CASSVDQTGGNTIYF	TGTGCCAGCAGCGTAGACCAGACGGGTGGAAACACCATATATTTT
.	TRBJ2-7	TRBV11-2	.	CASSLDMTNEQYF	TGTGCCAGCAGCTTAGACATGACGAACGAGCAGTACTTC
TRBD1	TRBJ2-2	TRBV5-1	once	CASSLNRQGSGELFF	TGCGCCAGCAGCTTGAACCGACAGGGTTCCGGGGAGCTGTTTTTT
TRBD2	TRBJ2-1	TRBV4-1	.	CASSQESGRVGNEQFF	TGCGCCAGCAGCCAAGAGAGCGGGAGGGTCGGGAATGAGCAGTTCTTC
.	TRBJ1-1	TRBV5-1	.	CASSLVGGGAEAFF	TGCGCCAGCAGCTTGGTAGGCGGTGGCGCTGAAGCTTTCTTT
TRBD1	TRBJ2-7	TRBV18	.	CASSPSGQGNYEQYF	TGTGCCAGCTCACCTTCGGGACAGGGGAACTACGAGCAGTACTTC
.	TRBJ1-2	TRBV10-3	.	CAIFGVGRDYGYTF	TGTGCCATCTTCGGGGTCGGCAGGGACTATGGCTACACCTTC
TRBD1	TRBJ2-1	TRBV5-5	.	CASSLMGGRGRNEQFF	TGTGCCAGCAGCTTGATGGGTGGCAGGGGGCGAAATGAGCAGTTCTTC
TRBD1	TRBJ1-2	TRBV15	.	CATSRDATGLSYGYTF	TGTGCCACCAGCAGAGACGCGACAGGGCTTTCCTATGGCTACACCTTC
TRBD2	TRBJ2-1	TRBV5-1	.	CASSGSGPPSSYNEQFF	TGCGCCAGTAGCGGGAGCGGGCCACCTAGCTCCTACAATGAGCAGTTCTTC
.	TRBJ1-5	TRBV14	.	CASSLGQGRNQPQHF	TGTGCCAGCAGCCTAGGGCAGGGACGCAATCAGCCCCAGCATTTT
TRBD1	TRBJ2-2	TRBV4-1	.	CASSPDRADTGELFF	TGCGCCAGCAGCCCGGACAGGGCAGACACCGGGGAGCTGTTTTTT
.	TRBJ2-2	TRBV27	.	CASSFGVGQNTGELFF	TGTGCCAGCAGTTTCGGGGTTGGGCAGAACACCGGGGAGCTGTTTTTT
TRBD1	TRBJ1-1	TRBV10-2	.	CASIIDRGVDTEAFF	TGCGCCAGCATTATAGACAGGGGGGTCGACACTGAAGCTTTCTTT
TRBD2	TRBJ2-7	TRBV27	.	CATQREWSYEQYF	TGTGCCACCCAGCGGGAGTGGTCCTACGAGCAGTACTTC
TRBD2	TRBJ2-5	TRBV15	.	CATSLGGEQTQYF	TGTGCCACCAGCCTCGGGGGGGAGCAGACCCAGTACTTC
.	TRBJ2-1	TRBV6-6	few	CASSSDDTFNEQFF	TGTGCCAGCAGTTCCGATGATACGTTCAATGAGCAGTTCTTC
.	TRBJ2-3	TRBV5-4	few	CASSFTDTQYF	TGTGCCAGCAGCTTCACGGATACGCAGTATTTT
TRBD1	TRBJ2-5	TRBV29-1	.	CSARRGPEETQYF	TGCAGCGCTCGCAGGGGGCCGGAAGAGACCCAGTACTTC
TRBD1	TRBJ2-7	TRBV28	.	CASSASGGYSYEQYF	TGTGCCAGCAGTGCCTCAGGGGGCTACTCCTACGAGCAGTACTTC
TRBD1	TRBJ2-2	TRBV7-9	once	CASSFTGGNTGELFF	TGTGCCAGCAGCTTTACAGGGGGGAACACCGGGGAGCTGTTTTTT
.	TRBJ2-1	TRBV6-1	.	CASGFSYNEQFF	TGTGCCTCGGGGTTTTCCTACAATGAGCAGTTCTTC
.	TRBJ1-1	TRBV10-1	few	CASSESSPEPGNTEAFF	TGCGCCAGCAGTGAGTCGTCCCCAGAGCCAGGGAACACTGAAGCTTTCTTT
.	TRBJ1-1	TRBV18	.	CASSPGTRRTEAFF	TGTGCCAGCTCACCTGGGACACGGCGCACTGAAGCTTTCTTT
TRBD1	TRBJ1-1	TRBV6-5	.	CASSYSAGGSTEAFF	TGTGCCAGCAGTTACTCGGCAGGGGGGAGCACTGAAGCTTTCTTT
.	TRBJ2-3	TRBV6-6	.	CASSYSRGQTDTQYF	TGTGCCAGCAGTTACTCGCGAGGACAGACAGATACGCAGTATTTT
.	TRBJ1-2	TRBV4-1	.	CASSQSPGHDNYGYTF	TGCGCCAGCAGCCAGAGTCCGGGACACGATAACTATGGCTACACCTTC
TRBD2	TRBJ2-7	TRBV27	.	CASSLGLAGASSSYEQYF	TGTGCCAGCAGTTTGGGGCTAGCGGGAGCCTCCAGCTCCTACGAGCAGTACTTC
.	TRBJ1-1	TRBV7-8	few	CASSFSGEAFF	TGTGCCAGCAGCTTCTCGGGGGAAGCTTTCTTT
.	TRBJ1-2	TRBV23-1	once	CASSLELGWAPGFGYTF	TGCGCCAGCAGTCTGGAGCTTGGCTGGGCCCCCGGCTTTGGCTACACCTTC
.	TRBJ2-2	TRBV30	.	CAWKYTGELFF	TGTGCCTGGAAGTACACCGGGGAGCTGTTTTTT
.	TRBJ2-3	TRBV14	.	CASSQETLRAQYF	TGTGCCAGCAGCCAAGAGACTCTAAGGGCGCAGTATTTT
TRBD2	TRBJ2-1	TRBV7-9	.	CASSQTSGSSNEQFF	TGTGCCAGCAGCCAGACTAGCGGGAGTTCCAATGAGCAGTTCTTC
.	TRBJ2-1	TRBV6-5	.	CASSYSGTINEQFF	TGTGCCAGCAGTTACTCCGGGACCATCAATGAGCAGTTCTTC
.	TRBJ2-3	TRBV5-5	once	CASSGEWDHTTPTDTQYF	TGTGCCAGCAGCGGTGAATGGGACCACACTACCCCCACAGATACGCAGTATTTT
TRBD1	TRBJ2-5	TRBV5-1	.	CASSSQGASWRETQYF	TGCGCCAGCAGCTCCCAGGGGGCTTCATGGAGGGAGACCCAGTACTTC
.	TRBJ1-1	TRBV6-1	.	CASSERVAFF	TGTGCCAGCAGTGAAAGGGTAGCTTTCTTT
.	TRBJ2-2	TRBV30	once	CAWRKGASGSRENTGELFF	TGTGCCTGGAGGAAGGGGGCTAGCGGTTCCCGAGAGAACACCGGGGAGCTGTTTTTT
.	TRBJ2-5	TRBV14	.	CASSQEWRQETQYF	TGTGCCAGCAGCCAAGAGTGGCGGCAAGAGACCCAGTACTTC
.	TRBJ2-3	TRBV29-1	.	CSVEDLVEASTDTQYF	TGCAGCGTTGAAGATCTGGTTGAGGCAAGCACAGATACGCAGTATTTT
.	TRBJ2-4	TRBV4-1	.	CASSTNKNIQYF	TGCGCCAGCAGTACTAACAAAAACATTCAGTACTTC
TRBD1	TRBJ1-1	TRBV5-1	few	CASSNRQGEAEAFF	TGCGCCAGCAGCAACCGACAGGGAGAAGCTGAAGCTTTCTTT
.	TRBJ1-5	TRBV27	.	CASSLIGSNQPQHF	TGTGCCAGCAGTTTGATAGGGAGCAATCAGCCCCAGCATTTT
TRBD2	TRBJ2-1	TRBV30	.	CAWRGRASYNEQFF	TGTGCCTGGAGGGGGAGGGCTTCGTACAATGAGCAGTTCTTC
.	TRBJ1-1	TRBV13	few	CASSPRGMNTEAFF	TGTGCCAGCAGCCCCCGGGGCATGAACACTGAAGCTTTCTTT
.	TRBJ2-6	TRBV25-1	.	CASSAPGVGANVLTF	TGTGCCAGCAGTGCCCCCGGGGTTGGGGCCAACGTCCTGACTTTC
.	TRBJ2-1	TRBV5-6	.	CASSPGTAYYNEQFF	TGTGCCAGCAGCCCCGGGACTGCATACTACAATGAGCAGTTCTTC
.	TRBJ1-4	TRBV28	few	CASSSTPTQGPFEKLFF	TGTGCCAGCAGTTCTACACCAACACAGGGACCTTTTGAAAAACTGTTTTTT